Each of the 15 T cell receptor beta chains below was sequenced from the same sample in a study of T cell changes during pregnancy in multiple sclerosis. Measured with immunoSEQ multiplex PCR; TCRdb has only the in-frame clones, and not every one. The profile shows 19,000 or so clones, approximately 85% of them singletons. Here the sequenced sample was CD8+ T cells from peripheral blood mononuclear cells, taken after pregnancy. Receptor source: a female donor in good health, enrolled as a control in a pregnancy study.

This chain uses TRBV25-1 with TRBJ2-5; 7 bases agree with TRBD2. CDR3 size: 16 residues. Germline CDR1 and CDR2: MGHDK and SYGVNS. V shed 2 bases, J shed 5 bases, and the junction held 11 bases outside the gene matches. CDR3 loop: CASSEEEGGPGETQYF. The CDR3 nucleotides read TGTGCCAGCAGTGAAGAGGAGGGAGGGCCGGGTGAGACCCAGTACTTC.

The V and J genes are TRBV12-5 and TRBJ2-6; TRBD2 matches 7 bases. V gave up 1 base and J gave up 0 bases; unmatched junction bases: 3. Germline V gene sequence: CDR1 LGHNT, CDR2 FRNRAP. This CDR3 is built from 17 residues. CDR3 region: CASGLDRDYSGANVLTF. Written as DNA, the CDR3 is TGTGCTAGTGGTTTGGATCGGGACTACTCTGGGGCCAACGTCCTGACTTTC.

V is TRBV6-1 and J is TRBJ1-5; a possible D gene is TRBD1 (5 bases). Between the trimmed V and J ends, which lost 2 bases and 0 bases, there was a span of 11 bases. The CDR3 is 16 residues long. CDR1 MNHNS and CDR2 SASEGT come from the germline V gene. The CDR3: CASSEIADSSNQPQHF. Here the CDR3 DNA reads TGTGCCAGCAGTGAAATCGCCGACAGTAGCAATCAGCCCCAGCATTTT.

In this sample, this clone turned up once. The chain employs TRBV7-9 and TRBJ1-4, with D perhaps matching TRBD1 (5 bases). The V end was cut by 4 bases, the J end by 11 bases, with 14 bases between. The CDR3 is made up of 13 amino acids. The germline V gene has CDR1 SEHNR and CDR2 FQNEAQ (reference sequence). CDR3 DNA sequence: TGTGCCAGCAGCTACCCGGGACTTGGGAAACTGTTTTTT. Amino acids: CASSYPGLGKLFF.

This clone was observed a single time. The V gene is TRBV9, the J gene TRBJ2-3; no clear D gene. The V and J ends lost 4 bases and 2 bases respectively, with 11 bases between them. The germline V gene encodes CDR1 SGDLS and CDR2 YYNGEE. This CDR3 contains 14 residues. The CDR3 loop is CASSRVQDTDTQYF. CDR3 nucleotides: TGTGCCAGCAGCCGGGTCCAAGACACAGATACGCAGTATTTT.

The chain carries TRBV27 and TRBJ2-3; 8 nucleotides align to TRBD2. The CDR3 contains 16 residues. Germline trimming cut 2 bases from V and 3 bases from J; bases unmatched to any gene: 7. Germline lookup yields CDR1 MNHEY and CDR2 SMNVEV (reference sequence). In DNA, the CDR3 is TGTGCCAGCAGTTTAAGGACGGGGGGGCGGACAGATACGCAGTATTTT. Translated: CASSLRTGGRTDTQYF.

This chain joins TRBV10-1 and TRBJ2-7, with D possibly TRBD1 on 6 matching bases. Trimming shortened V by 3 bases and J by 2 bases, and 11 bases separated the two germline ends. There are 14 residues in the CDR3. Germline V gene lookup returns CDR1 WNHNN and CDR2 SYGVQD (reference sequence). CDR3 region: CASSDQGQTYEQYF. CDR3 nucleotide sequence: TGCGCCAGCAGTGACCAAGGACAGACCTACGAGCAGTACTTC.

This chain joins TRBV9 and TRBJ2-5; perhaps TRBD2 as D (5 bases). The V gene's germline CDR1 is SGDLS and CDR2 YYNGEE. The V end lost 0 bases, the J end lost 5 bases, and 17 bases lay between the germline ends. The CDR3 is made up of 16 amino acids. CDR3 bases: TGTGCCAGCAGCGTAGACTGGATCGGGGTGGTGGAGACCCAGTACTTC. It codes for CASSVDWIGVVETQYF.

This chain uses TRBV7-8 with TRBJ2-3, with 7 bases lining up with TRBD2. The CDR3 runs 17 residues. Losses at the gene ends were 5 bases for V and 0 bases for J; bases not matched to a gene: 11. The germline V gene encodes CDR1 SGHVS and CDR2 FQNEAQ. In DNA form, the CDR3 reads TGTGCCAGCAGCCCCCACCTTGGGGGGGGTAGCACAGATACGCAGTATTTT. This sequence encodes CASSPHLGGGSTDTQYF.

The V and J genes are TRBV7-9 and TRBJ1-1; perhaps TRBD1 as D (5 bases). CDR3 length equals 16 residues. Germline CDR1 reads SEHNR; CDR2 reads FQNEAQ (reference sequence). Trimming left V 5 bases short and J 4 bases short, with 20 bases between. The CDR3 protein is CASSGLGGEGITEAFF. The CDR3 DNA sequence: TGTGCCAGCAGCGGACTCGGGGGGGAGGGAATCACTGAAGCTTTCTTT.

The chain links TRBV7-9 to TRBJ2-2; tentative D call: TRBD2 (6 bases). This CDR3 is 12 amino acids long. Per germline, CDR1 SEHNR and CDR2 FQNEAQ (reference sequence). Between the trimmed V and J ends, which lost 3 bases and 8 bases, there was a span of 7 bases. The CDR3 spells CASSFSGGELFF. The CDR3 DNA follows: TGTGCCAGCAGCTTTAGCGGAGGGGAGCTGTTTTTT.

This chain uses TRBV27 with TRBJ2-5, with D possibly TRBD1 on 5 matching bases. CDR1 and CDR2 (germline): MNHEY, SMNVEV (reference sequence). The CDR3 runs 14 residues. V lost 6 bases, J lost 2 bases, and 13 bases lay in between. The CDR3 bases are TGTGCCAGCAGCCCACAGGTCGGGCAAGAGACCCAGTACTTC. The encoded protein is CASSPQVGQETQYF.

J is TRBJ1-1 and V is TRBV6-5; tentative D call: TRBD1 (5 bases). This CDR3 is 14 amino acids long. V lost 5 bases, J lost 5 bases, and 15 bases lay in between. Germline values: CDR1 MNHEY, CDR2 SVGAGI. DNA of the CDR3: TGTGCCAGCAGTCCAGGCCTCGGGGGGACTGAAGCTTTCTTT. Amino acid sequence: CASSPGLGGTEAFF.

J is TRBJ2-7 and V is TRBV5-6, with a weak D call TRBD2 (6 bases). The V end lost 3 bases, the J end lost 2 bases, and 12 bases lay between the germline ends. This CDR3 region has 14 residues. Germline V gene sequence: CDR1 SGHDT, CDR2 YYEEEE. Written as DNA, the CDR3 is TGTGCCAGCAGCTCACCTAGCGCGACCTACGAGCAGTACTTC. This gives the protein CASSSPSATYEQYF.

The V gene is TRBV19, the J gene TRBJ2-5; 11 positions agree with TRBD2. This CDR3 contains 16 residues. Per the germline V gene, CDR1 is LNHDA and CDR2 is SQIVND (reference sequence). V gave up 3 bases and J gave up 7 bases; unmatched junction bases: 10. CDR3 sequence (DNA): TGTGCCAGTAGTATTGGTGGGACTAGCGGAAGGGGGACCCAGTACTTC. It is translated as CASSIGGTSGRGTQYF.